This TCR beta chain was documented in a study of blood T cell repertoires in COVID-19. About the research overall: The United States, Italy and Spain were the sources of the acute and convalescent COVID-19 samples. PBMCs, B-cell-depleted T cells, or T cells provided the cDNA or gDNA that made up the material.

The germline V gene encodes CDR1 SQVTM and CDR2 ANQGSEA. The CDR3 has 14 amino acids. Trimming took 4 bases from V and 3 from J; bases not matched to a gene: 3. In the authors' workflow: Using reference gene primer amplification, nucleated cell counts were estimated. The repertoire was sequenced with immunoSEQ multiplex PCR; TCRdb's copy has only in-frame clones and lacks some. For V, J and clone size, that table is used; D and trimming come from the DNA. The repertoire holds about 300,000 clones, with about 83% as singletons. The chain has TRBV29-1 and TRBJ2-6, with 7 bases lining up with TRBD2. The sequence came from a woman aged 45 to 65 with acute or convalescent COVID-19. Sequencing used peripheral blood. CDR3 in amino acids: CSVVSGNGANVLTF. The CDR3 coding sequence is TGCAGCGTTGTAAGCGGGAATGGGGCCAACGTCCTGACTTTC.